What follows describes a single T cell receptor beta chain. The antigen is unknown. Assay used: immunoSEQ multiplex PCR; TCRdb lists only in-frame clones, some missing. The data show approximately 25,000 clones, 79% seen once. This entry belongs to a study of T cells in narcolepsy. In the study overall: Patients with NT1 or NT2 and healthy control donors were enrolled.

The CDR3 is 14 amino acids. Trimming removed 3 bases at V and 2 bases at J, with 11 bases between. Germline CDR1 reads SGHRS; CDR2 reads YFSETQ. Study observations and caveats: Same-patient CSF and blood CD4+ T cell clonotypes included HCRT-specific and TRIB2-specific autoreactive ones. In some patient and control memory CD4+ samples, autoreactive clones were absent.

The chain recombines TRBV5-1 with TRBJ1-2, with D tentatively TRBD1 (6 bases). Sequencing was carried out using memory (CD45RA-) CD4+ T cells from blood. The TCR originated in a human donor in good health. CDR3 bases: TGCGCCAGCAGCTCGGAGGGACAAAACTATGGCTACACCTTC. It specifies CASSSEGQNYGYTF.